The 30 T cell receptor beta chains below all came from one sample that was sequenced in a study of shared clonotypes between healthy human individuals. Some clones are missing from TCRdb's copy, which holds only in-frame ones; the method was immunoSEQ multiplex PCR. The data hold a few million clones, with approximately 92% observed a single time. What was sequenced was naive CD4+ T cells sorted from blood. Specified subset: CD45RA+ positively selected. These receptors all come from a man between 18 and 35 years old in good health.

The chain couples TRBV30 to TRBJ2-3; D is uncertain. CDR1 is GTSNPN and CDR2 is SVGIG in the germline V gene (reference sequence). V was trimmed by 0 bases and J by 1 base, leaving 8 bases between them. There are 14 residues in the CDR3. The CDR3 DNA follows: TGTGCCTGGAGTGTAGTCGGACGCACAGATACGCAGTATTTT. Its protein is CAWSVVGRTDTQYF. The variable domain in full, completed from reference TRBV30 and TRBJ2-3, reads SQTIHQWPATLVQPVGSPLSLECTVEGTSNPNLYWYRQAAGRGLQLLFYSVGIGQISSEVPQNLSASRPQDRQFILSSKKLLLSDSGFYLCAWSVVGRTDTQYFGPGTRLTVL.

The J gene is TRBJ1-3, the V gene TRBV7-2; D may be TRBD1 (5 bases). CDR3 size: 15 residues. V was cut by 5 bases and J by 2 bases, with 13 bases left in between. CDR1 is SGHTA and CDR2 is FQGNSA in the germline V gene. DNA for the CDR3: TGTGCCAGCAGCCAAAGGGACGGTACTGGAAACACCATATATTTT. This translates into CASSQRDGTGNTIYF.

This clone was picked up one time. This chain uses TRBV7-9 with TRBJ2-4; D gene ambiguous. Trimming cost V 1 base and J 2 bases, with 3 bases left between them. The CDR3 is 13 residues long. CDR1 SEHNR and CDR2 FQNEAQ come from the germline V gene (reference sequence). The CDR3 DNA follows: TGTGCCAGCAGCTTAGATACCAAAAACATTCAGTACTTC. Residues: CASSLDTKNIQYF.

In its sample, this clone was seen once. At one end, the junction sequence differs from germline, possibly due to a read error. The DNA for the CDR3 is TGCGGCGTTGGGAGGGGCTGGGACACTGAAGCTTTCTTT. It encodes CGVGRGWDTEAFF. The chain joins TRBV29-1 to TRBJ1-1; D possibly corresponds to TRBD1 (5 bases). The germline V gene encodes CDR1 SQVTM and CDR2 ANQGSEA. The CDR3 totals 13 residues.

The table lists this clone with a count of one. The CDR3 bases are TGTGCCAGCAGGGCCCGGGACAGTGCCTACGAGCAGTACTTC. Translating it yields CASRARDSAYEQYF. The chain uses TRBV6-1 and TRBJ2-7; TRBD1 matches at 7 bases. The CDR3 covers 14 residues. V dropped 6 bases and J dropped 2; count of bases not matched to a gene: 7. Per germline, CDR1 MNHNS and CDR2 SASEGT.

The chain couples TRBV2 to TRBJ1-4; TRBD1 matches at 11 bases. Per the germline V gene, CDR1 is SNHLY and CDR2 is FYNNEI. J lost 8 bases, V lost 11 bases, and 7 bases had no gene match. CDR3 size: 13 residues. DNA of the CDR3: TGTGCCGGTGCCGGGACAGGGGGGGAAAAACTGTTTTTT. Its translation: CAGAGTGGEKLFF.

The chain carries TRBV6-5 and TRBJ2-4, with D perhaps given as TRBD1 or TRBD2 (5 bases each). The CDR3 contains 13 residues. Trimming stripped 4 bases from V and 4 bases from J, with 8 bases between. Germline values: CDR1 MNHEY, CDR2 SVGAGI. CDR3 DNA sequence: TGTGCCAGCAGTTGGGACGGAAAAAACATTCAGTACTTC. Its protein is CASSWDGKNIQYF.

The chain joins TRBV6-1 to TRBJ1-5; 9 nucleotides align to TRBD1. The CDR3 extends over 15 amino acids. V lost 5 bases, J lost 3 bases, and 5 bases stayed unmatched. Germline loops: CDR1 MNHNS, CDR2 SASEGT. CDR3 coding DNA: TGTGCCAGCAGTAGGGGACAGGGTATCAATCAGCCCCAGCATTTT. Translated: CASSRGQGINQPQHF.

The V and J genes are TRBV5-1 and TRBJ2-5; D is ambiguous. The CDR3 runs 14 residues. Germline V CDR1 and CDR2: SGHRS, YFSETQ. V gave up 0 bases and J gave up 5 bases, with 11 bases separating them. The CDR3 DNA reads as TGCGCCAGCAGCTTGGAGTCAGACGGGGAGACCCAGTACTTC. Amino acids: CASSLESDGETQYF.

This rearrangement joins TRBV2 to TRBJ2-2, with TRBD1 as a possible D gene (6 bases). This CDR3 region has 15 residues. The V and J ends lost 8 bases and 0 bases respectively, with 13 bases between them. The germline V gene has CDR1 SNHLY and CDR2 FYNNEI. The CDR3 bases are TGTGCCAGCGCCGGGACAACCACGAACACCGGGGAGCTGTTTTTT. It is translated as CASAGTTTNTGELFF.

As to this clone: In the same sample, other DNA sequences code for this CDR3. The chain carries TRBV28 and TRBJ2-7; D is perhaps TRBD1 or TRBD2 (6 bases each). Trimming shortened V by 2 bases and J by 7 bases, and 12 bases separated the two germline ends. Germline V CDR1 and CDR2: MDHEN, SYDVKM. CDR3 length: 13 residues. CDR3 region: CASSLGGRGEQYF. DNA for the CDR3: TGTGCCAGCAGTTTAGGGGGCCGGGGGGAGCAGTACTTC.

The sample holds one count of this clone. The V and J genes are TRBV11-2 and TRBJ2-7, with 10 nucleotides matching TRBD2. The CDR3 loop spans 16 amino acids. J was trimmed by 3 bases and V by 4 bases; bases with no gene match: 9. Germline V gene lookup returns CDR1 SGHAT and CDR2 FQNNGV. CDR3 sequence reads: CASSSSPGLARYEQYF. CDR3 coding DNA: TGTGCCAGCAGCTCCAGCCCGGGACTAGCGCGCTACGAGCAGTACTTC. The full variable domain, in which reference TRBV11-2 and TRBJ2-7 provide the parts outside the CDR3, is EAGVAQSPRYKIIEKRQSVAFWCNPISGHATLYWYQQILGQGPKLLIQFQNNGVVDDSQLPKDRFSAERLKGVDSTLKIQPAKLEDSAVYLCASSSSPGLARYEQYFGPGTRLTVT.

The chain is built from TRBV7-2 and TRBJ2-5; no definite D call. The CDR3 consists of 13 residues. CDR1 SGHTA and CDR2 FQGNSA come from the germline V gene. Trimming took off 5 bases at V and 8 bases at J, with 15 bases between the two ends. The CDR3 here is CASSPPGSGTQYF. The CDR3 DNA sequence: TGTGCCAGCAGCCCCCCAGGTTCAGGAACCCAGTACTTC.

J is TRBJ2-3 and V is TRBV15; maybe TRBD2 (6 bases). The germline V gene has CDR1 LNHNV and CDR2 YYDKDF (reference sequence). The CDR3 contains 17 residues. Trimming cost V 0 bases and J 0 bases, with 13 bases left between them. The CDR3 coding sequence is TGTGCCACCAGCAGAGAGTGGCGGGAAACTAGCACAGATACGCAGTATTTT. Amino acid sequence: CATSREWRETSTDTQYF.

V and J are TRBV5-6 and TRBJ1-2; the match to TRBD1 covers 7 bases. Germline CDR1 reads SGHDT; CDR2 reads YYEEEE. Trimming removed 5 bases from V and 7 bases from J; junction bases left unmatched: 17. The CDR3 is 16 amino acids. CDR3 nucleotide sequence: TGTGCCAGCAGTCCAGAGGGGGGACAGTTCCGGGGTGGCTACACCTTC. Translating gives CASSPEGGQFRGGYTF. The full variable domain, with the rest looked up from reference TRBV5-6 and TRBJ1-2, is DAGVTQSPTHLIKTRGQQVTLRCSPKSGHDTVSWYQQALGQGPQFIFQYYEEEERQRGNFPDRFSGHQFPNYSSELNVNALLLGDSALYLCASSPEGGQFRGGYTFGSGTRLTVV.

The gene calls are TRBV28 and TRBJ2-1, with 16 bases matching TRBD2. J was trimmed by 13 bases and V by 4 bases; bases with no gene match: 7. The V gene's germline CDR1 is MDHEN and CDR2 SYDVKM. CDR3 length: 15 amino acids. This CDR3 reads CASSSPGLAGGIQFF. As DNA, the CDR3 is TGTGCCAGCAGTTCGCCGGGACTAGCGGGGGGGATCCAGTTCTTC.

In DNA form, the CDR3 reads TGTGCCAGCGGACCTTACAGGGATTCGATTCGCTCACCCCTCCACTTT. Protein product: CASGPYRDSIRSPLHF. V and J are TRBV27 and TRBJ1-6, with D possibly TRBD1 on 6 matching bases. CDR3 length: 16 residues. V lost 8 bases, J lost 10 bases, and 24 bases lay in between. Germline V gene data show CDR1 as MNHEY and CDR2 as SMNVEV (reference sequence).

The gene calls are TRBV6-5 and TRBJ1-3; D might be TRBD1 (5 bases). The length of the CDR3 is 14 residues. Trimming removed 2 bases at V and 8 bases at J, with 13 bases between. Germline lookup yields CDR1 MNHEY and CDR2 SVGAGI. The chain's CDR3 is CASSYGTPMDTIYF. For the CDR3, the DNA is TGTGCCAGCAGTTACGGGACCCCGATGGACACCATATATTTT.

This clone was recorded a few times. This CDR3 is also generated by other DNA sequences in the sample. CDR3 bases: TGTGCCAGTAGCCCGGGACAGGGTGGGGAAAAACTGTTTTTT. Translated, it gives CASSPGQGGEKLFF. The gene calls are TRBV19 and TRBJ1-4; 9 bases agree with TRBD1. The J segment lost 8 bases and the V segment lost 6 bases, leaving 7 bases of the junction unmatched. Germline V lookup: CDR1 LNHDA, CDR2 SQIVND (reference sequence). The CDR3 contains 14 residues. The variable domain in full, completed from reference TRBV19 and TRBJ1-4, reads DGGITQSPKYLFRKEGQNVTLSCEQNLNHDAMYWYRQDPGQGLRLIYYSQIVNDFQKGDIAEGYSVSREKKESFPLTVTSAQKNPTAFYLCASSPGQGGEKLFFGSGTQLSVL.

V gene TRBV11-2 combines with J gene TRBJ1-1; D remains ambiguous. V dropped 0 bases and J dropped 8 bases, with 16 bases sitting between them. The CDR3 runs to 15 residues. From germline, CDR1 is SGHAT and CDR2 FQNNGV. The CDR3 region is CASSLDLVTAREAFF. CDR3 nucleotide sequence: TGTGCCAGCAGCTTAGATCTTGTAACTGCCAGGGAAGCTTTCTTT.

The chain recombines TRBV7-2 with TRBJ1-3, with a tentative D call TRBD1 (5 bases). V shed 1 base and J shed 0 bases, with 13 bases lying between them. CDR3 length: 17 amino acids. Germline CDR1 reads SGHTA; CDR2 reads FQGNSA. The DNA of the CDR3 is TGTGCCAGCAGCTTAGGGGGGACGGGCCGCTCTGGAAACACCATATATTTT. Translated: CASSLGGTGRSGNTIYF.

The V call is TRBV27, the J call TRBJ2-7; TRBD1 matches 11 bases. Trimming at V came to 5 bases and at J to 2 bases, leaving 5 bases not matched to a gene. CDR3 length: 15 residues. Germline V lookup: CDR1 MNHEY, CDR2 SMNVEV (reference sequence). In nucleotides, the CDR3 is TGTGCCAGCAGTCTGGGACAGGGGGAAACCTACGAGCAGTACTTC. As protein: CASSLGQGETYEQYF.

CDR3 protein: CASYGGHPTEGYTF. CDR3 coding DNA: TGTGCCAGCTATGGGGGACACCCTACGGAAGGCTACACCTTC. This chain links TRBV18 with TRBJ1-2; TRBD1 is a possible D gene (6 bases). The CDR3 contains 14 residues. Germline-derived CDR1 and CDR2 are KGHSH and LQKENI. Deletions cut 7 bases from V and 8 bases from J, with 20 bases between.

The chain recombines TRBV7-8 with TRBJ2-7; possibly TRBD2 for D (5 bases). This CDR3 spans 14 amino acids. The ends were cut back, 1 base at V and 7 bases at J, with 14 bases in the middle. The germline gives CDR1 SGHVS, CDR2 FQNEAQ. CDR3 in amino acids: CASSLGSGSWEQYF. The CDR3 nucleotides are TGTGCCAGCAGCTTAGGAAGCGGTTCATGGGAGCAGTACTTC.

The J gene is TRBJ1-1, the V gene TRBV18; the D is unclear. The V end lost 3 bases, the J end lost 1 base, and 12 bases lay between the germline ends. CDR1 KGHSH and CDR2 LQKENI come from the germline V gene. The CDR3 loop spans 15 amino acids. The CDR3 nucleotides are TGTGCCAGCTCACCCCAACGGACGGAGAACACTGAAGCTTTCTTT. Translation gives CASSPQRTENTEAFF.

Here the CDR3 reads CASRPGPISYEQYF. The DNA for the CDR3 is TGTGCCAGCAGGCCGGGGCCCATTTCCTACGAGCAGTACTTC. The chain employs TRBV6-6 and TRBJ2-7; D could derive from TRBD1 or TRBD2 (5 bases each). The CDR3 is 14 amino acids. Germline lookup yields CDR1 MNHNY and CDR2 SVGAGI (reference sequence). Trimming stripped 6 bases from V and 1 base from J, with 13 bases between.

CDR3 loop: CASSKTGSLSAYNEQFF. DNA for the CDR3: TGTGCCAGTAGTAAGACAGGGTCCCTTTCAGCTTACAATGAGCAGTTCTTC. This chain joins TRBV19 and TRBJ2-1, with TRBD1 matching over 7 bases. J lost 4 bases, V lost 4 bases, and 13 bases had no gene match. The CDR3 has 17 residues. The germline V gene encodes CDR1 LNHDA and CDR2 SQIVND (reference sequence).

The chain couples TRBV19 to TRBJ1-5; perhaps TRBD1 as D (6 bases). The CDR3 is 15 residues long. Trimming removed 4 bases from V and 0 bases from J, with 10 bases in between. Germline CDR1 is LNHDA and CDR2 is SQIVND (reference sequence). For the CDR3, the DNA is TGTGCCAGTAGTAAAGGGACAACTAGCAATCAGCCCCAGCATTTT. Protein product: CASSKGTTSNQPQHF. Using reference TRBV19 and TRBJ1-5 for the parts outside the CDR3, the full variable domain is DGGITQSPKYLFRKEGQNVTLSCEQNLNHDAMYWYRQDPGQGLRLIYYSQIVNDFQKGDIAEGYSVSREKKESFPLTVTSAQKNPTAFYLCASSKGTTSNQPQHFGDGTRLSIL.

V is TRBV6-6 and J is TRBJ2-7; no clear D. V was pared by 0 bases and J by 3 bases, with 6 bases between. Germline V lookup: CDR1 MNHNY, CDR2 SVGAGI (reference sequence). The CDR3 contains 13 residues. The CDR3 here is CASSYSQDYEQYF. CDR3 coding DNA: TGTGCCAGCAGTTACTCCCAGGACTACGAGCAGTACTTC.

This chain joins TRBV18 and TRBJ2-1; the D is unclear. CDR3 length: 15 residues. V was shortened by 3 bases and J by 3 bases, with 12 bases between the two germline ends. Germline V gene data show CDR1 as KGHSH and CDR2 as LQKENI. The CDR3 bases are TGTGCCAGCTCACCCCCTGGGGTCGTCTACAATGAGCAGTTCTTC. It codes for CASSPPGVVYNEQFF.